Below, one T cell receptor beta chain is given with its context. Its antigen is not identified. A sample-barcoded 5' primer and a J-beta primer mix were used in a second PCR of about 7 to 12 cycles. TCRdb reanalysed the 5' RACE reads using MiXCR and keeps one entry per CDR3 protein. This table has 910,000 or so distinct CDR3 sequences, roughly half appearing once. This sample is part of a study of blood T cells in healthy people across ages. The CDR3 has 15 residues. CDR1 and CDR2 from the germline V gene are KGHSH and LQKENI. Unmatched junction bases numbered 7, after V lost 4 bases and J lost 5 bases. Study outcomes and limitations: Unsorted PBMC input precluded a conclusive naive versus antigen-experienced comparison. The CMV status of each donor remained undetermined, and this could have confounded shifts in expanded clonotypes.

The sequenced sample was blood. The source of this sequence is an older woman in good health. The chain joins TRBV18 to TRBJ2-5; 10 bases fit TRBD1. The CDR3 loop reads CASSLDRGMSETQYF. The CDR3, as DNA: TGTGCCAGCTCACTGGACAGGGGGATGTCGGAGACCCAGTACTTC.